This T cell receptor beta chain is drawn from a study of blood T cells in healthy people across ages. Germline assignment: CDR1 SGHRS and CDR2 YFSETQ. The CDR3 is 16 amino acids. The V segment lost 1 base and the J segment 5 bases; nucleotides outside the gene matches: 7. A few counts support this clonotype. Next came a second PCR, run for roughly 6 to 11 cycles, which used a sample-barcoded 5' primer along with a J-beta primer mix. TCRdb processed the 5' RACE reads anew with MiXCR; each CDR3 protein has one entry. This sample has fewer than 1,200,000 distinct CDR3 sequences; approximately 25% occur once, and the top ten carry less than 0.85%. This same sample was also part of a study on T cells of mothers and their children.

The chain carries TRBV5-1 and TRBJ2-1; 9 bases fit TRBD1. Sequenced sample: blood. This TCR was recovered from a girl under 10 years old in good health. The CDR3 reads CASSLIGTGWNNEQFF. CDR3 coding DNA: TGCGCCAGCAGCTTGATAGGGACAGGGTGGAACAATGAGCAGTTCTTC.